These T cell receptor beta chains were read from a single sample in a study of cytomegalovirus exposure and HLA in healthy donors. TCRdb's copy holds only in-frame clones and misses some; the assay was immunoSEQ multiplex PCR. The repertoire includes around 100,000 clones, around 80% of them detected once, and 4% to 5.5% sits in the top ten. The sample comprised PBMCs. The source of these receptors is a man under 40 in good health and CMV-seropositive. Both conserved end residues are part of each CDR3. The D gene is left open where the match is weak. Rows may omit the clone size; those that give it use once, few, many or a size class.

D gene | J gene | V gene | clone size | CDR3 protein | CDR3 DNA
NA | TRBJ1-6 | TRBV5-1 | NA | CASSSTQGYSNSPLHF | TGCGCCAGCAGCTCGACCCAGGGGTATAGTAATTCACCCCTCCACTTT
TRBD1 | TRBJ1-5 | TRBV5-6 | NA | CASSGTGAAPNQPQHF | TGTGCCAGCAGCGGAACAGGGGCCGCCCCTAATCAGCCCCAGCATTTT
NA | TRBJ2-3 | TRBV10-2 | NA | CASSYDQGGVGTDTQYF | TGCGCCAGCAGTTACGATCAGGGTGGGGTCGGTACAGATACGCAGTATTTT
TRBD2 | TRBJ2-7 | TRBV11-2 | once | CASSHLRGFPYEQYF | TGTGCCAGCAGCCACCTGCGGGGGTTTCCCTACGAGCAGTACTTC
NA | TRBJ1-6 | TRBV27 | NA | CASSLLRGGNSPLHF | TGTGCCAGCAGTTTATTACGGGGGGGTAATTCACCCCTCCACTTT
TRBD2 | TRBJ2-2 | TRBV30 | NA | CAGERGGNTGELFF | TGTGCCGGGGAGCGGGGGGGGAACACCGGGGAGCTGTTTTTT
NA | TRBJ1-1 | TRBV12-5 | NA | CASGRLLNTEAFF | TGTGCTAGTGGTCGTCTTCTGAACACTGAAGCTTTCTTT
NA | TRBJ2-5 | TRBV13 | once | CASSLGLRRNQETQYF | TGTGCCAGCAGCTTAGGCCTAAGGAGGAACCAAGAGACCCAGTACTTC
NA | TRBJ2-5 | TRBV2 | NA | CASQYQETQYF | TGTGCCAGCCAGTACCAAGAGACCCAGTACTTC
TRBD1 | TRBJ1-4 | TRBV5-1 | NA | CASSLSPTRGLATNEKLFF | TGCGCCAGCAGCCTTTCCCCAACGAGGGGGCTTGCAACTAATGAAAAACTGTTTTTT
NA | TRBJ2-1 | TRBV2 | NA | CASSGNTESSYNEQFF | TGTGCCAGCAGTGGAAATACGGAGTCCTCCTACAATGAGCAGTTCTTC
TRBD2 | TRBJ2-1 | TRBV6-1 | NA | CASSEGPGGWNEQFF | TGTGCCAGCAGTGAAGGACCGGGGGGGTGGAATGAGCAGTTCTTC
NA | TRBJ2-2 | TRBV29-1 | few | CGGQNTGELFF | TGCGGCGGACAGAACACCGGGGAGCTGTTTTTT
TRBD1 | TRBJ1-1 | TRBV6-5 | few | CASSPIRGKNTEAFF | TGTGCCAGCAGTCCCATCAGGGGGAAGAACACTGAAGCTTTCTTT
NA | TRBJ1-1 | TRBV5-1 | NA | CASSLVQGESLREAFF | TGCGCCAGCAGCTTGGTACAGGGCGAAAGCCTTCGCGAAGCTTTCTTT
NA | TRBJ1-5 | TRBV2 | many | CASSFSYGDNQPQHF | TGTGCCAGCAGTTTTAGTTACGGGGACAATCAGCCCCAGCATTTT
TRBD1 | TRBJ2-3 | TRBV11-2 | NA | CASSLDRGQGEQYF | TGTGCCAGCAGCTTAGATAGAGGGCAGGGGGAGCAGTATTTT
TRBD1 | TRBJ2-6 | TRBV7-2 | NA | CASSPTGAGANVLTF | TGTGCCAGCAGCCCAACAGGGGCTGGGGCCAACGTCCTGACTTTC
TRBD1 | TRBJ2-7 | TRBV5-4 | NA | CASSSAGTGTYEQYF | TGTGCCAGCAGCTCGGCCGGGACAGGAACCTACGAGCAGTACTTC
TRBD1 | TRBJ1-6 | TRBV28 | NA | CAAAGDRENSPLHF | TGTGCAGCGGCGGGGGACAGGGAAAATTCACCCCTCCACTTT
TRBD2 | TRBJ2-3 | TRBV11-2 | NA | CASSSGGGGTDTQYF | TGTGCCAGCAGCTCCGGGGGGGGTGGCACAGATACGCAGTATTTT
TRBD1 | TRBJ2-1 | TRBV4-1 | NA | CASSQDPSGDRGVDEQFF | TGCGCCAGCAGCCAAGACCCGAGTGGGGACAGAGGGGTCGATGAGCAGTTCTTC
NA | TRBJ2-5 | TRBV19 | NA | CASSPSAGQETQYF | TGTGCCAGTAGTCCTAGCGCGGGCCAAGAGACCCAGTACTTC
NA | TRBJ2-7 | TRBV9 | NA | CASSAGPFPPYEQYF | TGTGCCAGCAGCGCAGGGCCCTTCCCCCCCTACGAGCAGTACTTC
TRBD2 | TRBJ2-1 | TRBV5-1 | NA | CASSFVRTSGAGGNEQFF | TGCGCCAGCAGCTTTGTGAGGACTAGCGGGGCGGGGGGCAATGAGCAGTTCTTC
TRBD2 | TRBJ2-3 | TRBV7-2 | NA | CASSLQTSGGRADTQYF | TGTGCCAGCAGCCTCCAGACTAGCGGGGGGCGGGCAGATACGCAGTATTTT
TRBD2 | TRBJ2-3 | TRBV15 | NA | CATSRDLRGGDTQYF | TGTGCCACCAGCAGAGATTTGCGGGGGGGTGATACGCAGTATTTT
NA | TRBJ1-1 | TRBV9 | NA | CASSVEGHPNTEAFF | TGTGCCAGCAGCGTAGAGGGACACCCGAACACTGAAGCTTTCTTT
TRBD1 | TRBJ2-1 | TRBV28 | NA | CASSSRTGTGYRNEQFF | TGTGCCAGCAGTTCCCGAACCGGGACAGGGTATAGAAATGAGCAGTTCTTC
TRBD1 | TRBJ1-1 | TRBV6-5 | NA | CASGRQGLYEAFF | TGTGCCAGCGGAAGACAGGGGCTATATGAAGCTTTCTTT
NA | TRBJ1-1 | TRBV28 | NA | CASSGFGRVDTEAFF | TGTGCCAGCAGTGGGTTTGGCAGGGTGGACACTGAAGCTTTCTTT
NA | TRBJ1-1 | TRBV6-1 | NA | CASSENSAPRATF | TGTGCCAGCAGTGAAAATAGTGCCCCCAGGGCTACCTTT
TRBD2 | TRBJ2-1 | TRBV14 | many | CASSQVSTLAGGVQFF | TGTGCCAGCAGCCAAGTTAGTACTCTAGCGGGGGGGGTGCAGTTCTTC
NA | TRBJ1-5 | TRBV19 | once | CASHRDTEYSNQPQHF | TGTGCCAGCCACCGGGACACCGAATATAGCAATCAGCCCCAGCATTTT
TRBD1 | TRBJ1-1 | TRBV9 | NA | CASSVGTGGWSTEAFF | TGTGCCAGCAGCGTAGGCACAGGGGGGTGGAGTACTGAAGCTTTCTTT
NA | TRBJ1-1 | TRBV19 | NA | CASTASTADFMNTEAFF | TGTGCCAGTACCGCATCCACCGCTGACTTTATGAACACTGAAGCTTTCTTT
TRBD1 | TRBJ1-4 | TRBV7-6 | NA | CASSFGTGINEKLFF | TGTGCCAGCAGCTTTGGGACAGGGATTAATGAAAAACTGTTTTTT